Following are 5 T cell receptor beta chains from one sample sequenced in a study of graft-versus-host responses after intestinal transplantation. Which antigens these TCRs recognize remains unknown. Sequenced by immunoSEQ multiplex PCR; TCRdb stores in-frame clones only, minus some. This table holds 100,000 or so clones, more than 85% found once. The sequencing used unstimulated CD4+ T cells sorted from spleen or lymph node cells, collected before transplant. The origin of the receptors is a human donor who was the organ donor for an intestinal transplant.

The V gene is TRBV19, the J gene TRBJ2-7; 9 bases are a match to TRBD1. Looked up from germline, CDR1 is LNHDA and CDR2 is SQIVND (reference sequence). V lost 2 bases to trimming and J lost 5 bases; unmatched junction nucleotides: 4. The length of the CDR3 is 14 residues. The CDR3 region has the DNA TGTGCCAGTAGTATAACAGGGGGCCTCGACGAGCAGTACTTC. Translation: CASSITGGLDEQYF.

The chain links TRBV30 to TRBJ2-7; a weak D match, TRBD2 (5 bases). The V end was cut by 0 bases, the J end by 0 bases, with 12 bases between. Germline V lookup: CDR1 GTSNPN, CDR2 SVGIG (reference sequence). The CDR3 is 15 amino acids. The CDR3 protein is CAWSVVRTFSYEQYF. Here the CDR3 DNA reads TGTGCCTGGAGTGTAGTGCGGACTTTCTCCTACGAGCAGTACTTC.

A note on this clone: Other DNA sequences within the sample encode an identical CDR3. This chain joins TRBV5-4 and TRBJ2-5, with TRBD1 matching 10 bases. Germline assignment: CDR1 SGHNT and CDR2 YYREEE (reference sequence). This CDR3 is built from 14 residues. J lost 4 bases, V lost 2 bases, and 2 bases had no gene match. The CDR3 protein is CASSLDRGRETQYF. In DNA form, the CDR3 reads TGTGCCAGCAGCTTAGACAGGGGGCGAGAGACCCAGTACTTC.

The rearrangement joins TRBV18 to TRBJ1-6, with D perhaps TRBD1 (5 bases). Between the trimmed V and J ends, which lost 3 bases and 9 bases, there was a span of 9 bases. Germline loops: CDR1 KGHSH, CDR2 LQKENI. CDR3 size: 13 residues. The CDR3 bases are TGTGCCAGCTCACCCCCGGGACCTTCACCCCTCCACTTT. Translation gives CASSPPGPSPLHF.

The chain is built from TRBV19 and TRBJ1-2; no definite D call. The V and J ends lost 7 bases and 2 bases respectively, with 8 bases between them. Germline values: CDR1 LNHDA, CDR2 SQIVND (reference sequence). The CDR3 consists of 12 residues. DNA of the CDR3: TGTGCCAGTACCCAAGGGAACTATGGCTACACCTTC. This translates into CASTQGNYGYTF.